The clone carrying this TCR beta chain was recorded at least ten times. The data are from a study of T cells after yellow fever vaccination. Conversion of TCR transcripts into cDNA relied on 5'RACE template switching, which added a universal primer site and UMIs. TCRdb re-called the 5' RACE reads with MiXCR, one entry per CDR3 protein. This sample yields a few hundred thousand distinct CDR3 sequences, of which about 5.2% are seen a single time; 2.5% to 4% belongs to the top ten. The origin of this receptor is a man between 18 and 35 years old who received the YFV17D yellow fever vaccine. This material consisted of CD4+ T cells sorted from PBMCs, taken on the day of the yellow fever booster vaccination.

CDR3 nucleotide sequence: TGTGCCAGCAGCCCGACCGGGGATACGCAGTATTTT. This gives the protein CASSPTGDTQYF. V gene TRBV7-8 combines with J gene TRBJ2-3; D unresolved. The germline gives CDR1 SGHVS, CDR2 FQNEAQ. Deletions cut 5 bases from V and 6 bases from J, with 9 bases between. This CDR3 region has 12 residues.